A selection of T cell receptor beta chains follows, all from one sample in a study of blood T cell repertoires in COVID-19. Assay used: immunoSEQ multiplex PCR; TCRdb lists only in-frame clones, some missing. This table holds approximately 150,000 clones, about 79% found once. Sequencing input: peripheral blood. These receptors were obtained from a man aged 60 to 69 with active or convalescent COVID-19. CDR3s include the opening cysteine and the closing phenylalanine or tryptophan. The D gene is left open where the match is weak. Size is omitted from some rows. Given values are once, few, many or a class for expanded clones.

V	D	size	J	DNA	CDR3
TRBV27	.	.	TRBJ2-2	TGTGCCAGCAGTTTATCGTCAGGGTTAACCGGGGAGCTGTTTTTT	CASSLSSGLTGELFF
TRBV24-1	TRBD2	.	TRBJ2-1	TGTGCCACCAGTGATTTGCAGGCTAGCGGGAGCTCCTACAATGAGCAGTTCTTC	CATSDLQASGSSYNEQFF
TRBV5-5	.	.	TRBJ1-1	TGTGCCAGCAGCCTAAGTTCGAGTCGAAACACTGAAGCTTTCTTT	CASSLSSSRNTEAFF
TRBV2	.	once	TRBJ1-5	TGTGCCAGCAATTCGCGGAGGGGCAATCAGCCCCAGCATTTT	CASNSRRGNQPQHF
TRBV2	.	.	TRBJ2-3	TGTGCCAGCAGCACAATCGGGCTGGAAGGGGGTTGGACAGATACGCAGTATTTT	CASSTIGLEGGWTDTQYF
TRBV19	TRBD1	.	TRBJ1-2	TGTGCCAGTAGTATGGGACAGGGGGGCTATGGCTACACCTTC	CASSMGQGGYGYTF
TRBV7-2	TRBD2	.	TRBJ2-5	TGTGCCAGCAGCCCCCGGACTAGCGGGATAGAGACCCAGTACTTC	CASSPRTSGIETQYF
TRBV6-2/TRBV6-3	.	.	TRBJ1-1	TGTGCCAGCAGTTACTCCGGTTTAGAAGCTTTCTTT	CASSYSGLEAFF
TRBV27	.	.	TRBJ1-5	TGTGCCAGCAAATCTAACAGAAGCAATCAGCCCCAGCATTTT	CASKSNRSNQPQHF
TRBV7-8	.	few	TRBJ1-5	TGTGCCAGCAGCTTAGGGGCGGGAAGAGTTGGGAATGGGTCCCAGCATTTT	CASSLGAGRVGNGSQHF
TRBV10-3	.	.	TRBJ1-2	TGTGCCATCAGAGGGTCGAAGGGGAACTATGGCTACACCTTC	CAIRGSKGNYGYTF
TRBV29-1	.	.	TRBJ1-2	TGCAGCGTTGTTAACAGGGCCGACTATGGCTACACCTTC	CSVVNRADYGYTF
TRBV9	.	.	TRBJ1-2	TGTGCCAGCGAAACGGGGGGGCCGGACTATGGCTACACCTTC	CASETGGPDYGYTF
TRBV6-6	TRBD1	few	TRBJ1-2	TGTGCCAGTAACTCCCGACAGGGAGCAATCTATGGCTACACCTTC	CASNSRQGAIYGYTF
TRBV27	TRBD1	.	TRBJ1-2	TGTGCCAGCAGCTTCCGGCAGGGGGCTGAAGGCTACACCTTC	CASSFRQGAEGYTF
TRBV6-5	.	.	TRBJ1-2	TGTGCCAGCAGTTACTCGGTAGCGGTGAACGGCTACACCTTC	CASSYSVAVNGYTF
TRBV10-3	TRBD1	.	TRBJ1-2	TGTGCCATCAGAGACAGGGGTTCATATGGCTACACCTTC	CAIRDRGSYGYTF
TRBV7-8	.	.	TRBJ1-3	TGTGCCAGCATCCAGACTGATAGCTCTGGAAACACCATATATTTT	CASIQTDSSGNTIYF
TRBV12-3/TRBV12-4	.	.	TRBJ1-2	TGTGCCAGCAGTTTTCGGAGCTATGGCTACACCTTC	CASSFRSYGYTF
TRBV7-9	.	.	TRBJ1-2	TGTGCCATCAAACGGAACTATGGCTACACCTTC	CAIKRNYGYTF
TRBV2	.	.	TRBJ1-1	TGTGCCAGCAAACAGGGAAGGAACACTGAAGCTTTCTTT	CASKQGRNTEAFF
TRBV21-1	.	.	TRBJ2-5	TGTGCCAGCAGCAAGGAGGAGAAAGAGACCCAGTACTTC	CASSKEEKETQYF
TRBV15	TRBD2	.	TRBJ2-7	TGTGCCACCAGCAGAGATCGGGGGGTGGCCTACGAGCAGTACTTC	CATSRDRGVAYEQYF